The 15 T cell receptor beta chains below all came from one sample that was sequenced in a study of blood T cell repertoires in COVID-19. Sequencing used immunoSEQ multiplex PCR; TCRdb keeps in-frame clones, though not all of them. The sample contains about 76,000 clones, 75% to 90% of which appear only once. Input material: peripheral blood. The source of these receptors is a human donor in a cohort sampled during active COVID-19.

The chain recombines TRBV24-1 with TRBJ2-7; maybe TRBD2 (5 bases). Germline-derived CDR1 and CDR2 are KGHDR and SFDVKD. Trimming left V 3 bases short and J 7 bases short, with 15 bases between. This CDR3 spans 14 amino acids. The CDR3 loop is CATSDGPPWEEQYF. The CDR3 nucleotides read TGTGCCACCAGTGATGGCCCGCCGTGGGAGGAGCAGTACTTC.

The chain recombines TRBV2 with TRBJ2-3; no clear D. Trimming shortened V by 11 bases and J by 13 bases, and 25 bases separated the two germline ends. The germline CDR1 and CDR2 sequences are SNHLY and FYNNEI. The CDR3 has 13 residues. As DNA, the CDR3 is TGTGCCCGCCAGCCCCGTTCTCCCAATCTAGAGTATTTT. Translated: CARQPRSPNLEYF.

In its sample, this clone was seen a few times. The chain has TRBV12-3 or TRBV12-4 and TRBJ2-2, with D unclear. The CDR3 extends over 12 amino acids. Trimming took off 4 bases at V and 7 bases at J, with 7 bases between the two ends. CDR3 DNA sequence: TGTGCCAGCAGTTCCCGGTACGGGGAGCTGTTTTTT. Protein product: CASSSRYGELFF.

This clone was seen only once. This sequence joins TRBV5-1 and TRBJ2-1; 10 bases line up with TRBD2. The V segment lost 4 bases and the J segment 4 bases; nucleotides outside the gene matches: 11. Germline CDR1 is SGHRS and CDR2 is YFSETQ. The CDR3 totals 17 residues. The CDR3 DNA follows: TGCGCCAGCAGCCCGACCCTCCTAGCGGGGGCGTACAATGAGCAGTTCTTC. It specifies CASSPTLLAGAYNEQFF.

On this clone: This sample includes further DNA sequences coding for the same CDR3. The J gene is TRBJ1-3, the V gene TRBV5-1; tentative D call: TRBD1 (5 bases). CDR1 SGHRS and CDR2 YFSETQ come from the germline V gene. CDR3 length equals 14 residues. The V end lost 4 bases, the J end lost 5 bases, and 13 bases lay between the germline ends. Written as DNA, the CDR3 is TGCGCCAGCAGCCTGGGGCAGGCAAGAAACACCATATATTTT. This codes for CASSLGQARNTIYF.

This chain links TRBV11-1 with TRBJ2-2; D possibly corresponds to TRBD1 (5 bases). This CDR3 has 13 residues. V was pared by 5 bases and J by 3 bases, with 7 bases between. Germline V gene data show CDR1 as SGHAT and CDR2 as FQDESV (reference sequence). The CDR3 DNA sequence: TGTGCCAGCAGCCTGGGGCACACCGGGGAGCTGTTTTTT. Translated, it gives CASSLGHTGELFF.

V usage is TRBV6-6 and J usage is TRBJ1-6, with a weak D call TRBD1 (6 bases). CDR3 length equals 13 residues. The V gene's germline CDR1 is MNHNY and CDR2 SVGAGI (reference sequence). Trimming stripped 6 bases from V and 7 bases from J, with 10 bases between. In nucleotides, the CDR3 is TGTGCCAGCAGAACCGACAGGAATTCACCCCTCCACTTT. Its protein is CASRTDRNSPLHF.

The V gene is TRBV5-1, the J gene TRBJ2-5; no reliable D call. Germline V lookup: CDR1 SGHRS, CDR2 YFSETQ. The CDR3 has 11 residues. Trimming removed 4 bases at V and 2 bases at J, with 3 bases between. The CDR3 protein is CASSVQETQYF. Here the CDR3 DNA reads TGCGCCAGCAGCGTACAAGAGACCCAGTACTTC. Looking up the rest from reference TRBV5-1 and TRBJ2-5 gives the full variable domain: KAGVTQTPRYLIKTRGQQVTLSCSPISGHRSVSWYQQTPGQGLQFLFEYFSETQRNKGNFPGRFSGRQFSNSRSEMNVSTLELGDSALYLCASSVQETQYFGPGTRLLVL.

The V gene is TRBV20-1, the J gene TRBJ2-1; no definite D call. The length of the CDR3 is 11 residues. Germline V lookup: CDR1 DFQATT, CDR2 SNEGSKA (reference sequence). The ends were cut back, 7 bases at V and 8 bases at J, with 12 bases in the middle. DNA of the CDR3: TGCAGTGTCCACCCGGTGGATGAGCAGTTCTTC. Translation gives CSVHPVDEQFF.

A few counts support this clone. The chain joins TRBV10-2 to TRBJ1-3; TRBD1 agrees at 9 bases. Trimming at V came to 6 bases and at J to 0 bases, leaving 3 bases not matched to a gene. The CDR3 runs to 15 residues. Germline CDR1 WSHSY, CDR2 SAAADI. In nucleotides, the CDR3 is TGCGCCAGCAGCGGGACAGGGAACTCTGGAAACACCATATATTTT. This translates into CASSGTGNSGNTIYF.

The chain's CDR3 is CASSLEDSHTEAFF. The CDR3 DNA reads TGCGCCAGCAGCTTGGAAGACAGTCACACTGAAGCTTTCTTT. This chain joins TRBV5-1 and TRBJ1-1, with D perhaps matching TRBD1 (5 bases). In germline, CDR1 is SGHRS, CDR2 YFSETQ. The CDR3 totals 14 residues. V lost 0 bases to trimming and J lost 3 bases, with 9 bases between them.

V and J are TRBV18 and TRBJ1-3; 12 positions agree with TRBD1. The CDR3 is 16 amino acids. Germline CDR1 KGHSH, CDR2 LQKENI. The junction had 2 bases not matched to a gene; V was cut back by 3 bases and J by 2 bases. The CDR3, as DNA: TGTGCCAGCTCACCCCGGGACAGGGGGCCTGGAAACACCATATATTTT. It codes for CASSPRDRGPGNTIYF.

The J gene is TRBJ2-1, the V gene TRBV3-1 (or the pseudogene TRBV3-2), with unresolved D. Looked up from germline, CDR1 is LGHDT and CDR2 is YNNKEL (reference sequence). This CDR3 contains 13 residues. V was shortened by 4 bases and J by 9 bases, with 13 bases between the two germline ends. CDR3 protein: CASSPRNSGEQFF. In DNA, the CDR3 is TGTGCCAGCAGCCCAAGGAATTCGGGTGAGCAGTTCTTC.

This chain links TRBV10-1 with TRBJ2-3; TRBD2 is a possible D gene (5 bases). V lost 0 bases, J lost 10 bases, and 14 bases lay in between. CDR1 WNHNN and CDR2 SYGVQD come from the germline V gene (reference sequence). The CDR3 totals 14 residues. The DNA for the CDR3 is TGCGCCAGCAGTGAGTCGAAAGGACTCCAGGCGCAGTATTTT. This gives the protein CASSESKGLQAQYF.

The V and J genes are TRBV29-1 and TRBJ2-1; D perhaps matches TRBD1 (6 bases). V was shortened by 5 bases and J by 10 bases, with 15 bases between the two germline ends. The CDR3 has 12 residues. Germline V gene sequence: CDR1 SQVTM, CDR2 ANQGSEA. CDR3 sequence (DNA): TGCAGCGTTCAGCAGGGGCCAGGAGAGCAGTTCTTC. It specifies CSVQQGPGEQFF.